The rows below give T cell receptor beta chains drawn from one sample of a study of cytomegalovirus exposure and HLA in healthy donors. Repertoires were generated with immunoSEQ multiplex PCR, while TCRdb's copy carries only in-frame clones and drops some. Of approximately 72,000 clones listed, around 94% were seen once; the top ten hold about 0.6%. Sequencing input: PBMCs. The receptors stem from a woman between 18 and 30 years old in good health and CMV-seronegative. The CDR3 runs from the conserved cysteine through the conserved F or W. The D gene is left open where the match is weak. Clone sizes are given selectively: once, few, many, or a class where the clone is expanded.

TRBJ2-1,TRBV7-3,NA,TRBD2,TGTGCGGTTCGGGCTAGCGGGGGGGGTGAGCAGTTCTTC,CAVRASGGGEQFF
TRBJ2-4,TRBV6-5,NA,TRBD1,TGTGCCAGCAGTTCCCCGGGACAGCGAGTCCAGTACTTC,CASSSPGQRVQYF
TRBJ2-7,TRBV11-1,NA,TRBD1,TGTGCCAGCAGCTCACCCGGGACAGGGCTTGTCGAGCAGTACTTC,CASSSPGTGLVEQYF
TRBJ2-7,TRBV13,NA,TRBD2,TGTGCCAGCAGCCGGACTAGCGGACCCTACGAGCAGTACTTC,CASSRTSGPYEQYF
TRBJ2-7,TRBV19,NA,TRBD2,TGTGCCAGTAGTTACGGGGGGATAGGGTCCTACGAGCAGTACTTC,CASSYGGIGSYEQYF
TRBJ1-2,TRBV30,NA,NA,TGTGCCTGGAGTCGGGTGCCTTCCTATGGCTACACCTTC,CAWSRVPSYGYTF
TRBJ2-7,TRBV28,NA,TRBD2,TGTGCCAGGCCAAACGAGCGGGGGGTATACGAGCAGTACTTC,CARPNERGVYEQYF
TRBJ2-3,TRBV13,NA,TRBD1,TGTGCCAGCAGCTTCGCCGGGACAGTTAGCACAGATACGCAGTATTTT,CASSFAGTVSTDTQYF
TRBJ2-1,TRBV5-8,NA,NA,TGTGCCAGCAGCCAAACGACAGAGTTCTTC,CASSQTTEFF
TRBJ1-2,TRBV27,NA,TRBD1,TGTGCCAGCAGTCCTGGACAGGGAACATATGGCTACACCTTC,CASSPGQGTYGYTF
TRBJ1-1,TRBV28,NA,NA,TGTGCCAGTGCCAGTTACCAGGGCGCTGAAGCTTTCTTT,CASASYQGAEAFF
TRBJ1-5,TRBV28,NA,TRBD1,TGTGCCAGCAGACAGGGGAGGAAGCCCCAGCATTTT,CASRQGRKPQHF
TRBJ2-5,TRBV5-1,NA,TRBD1,TGCGCCAACAGCCGCTATGGGACAGTGCGAAACCAAGAGACCCAGTACTTC,CANSRYGTVRNQETQYF
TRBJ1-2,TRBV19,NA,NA,TGTGCCAGTAGTATGGTCAGGGCGGGGACCGGCTACACCTTC,CASSMVRAGTGYTF
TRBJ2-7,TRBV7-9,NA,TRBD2,TGTGCCAGCAGCCCCCGGACAGCGCAAGCGGGGGGTTATTACGAGCAGTACTTC,CASSPRTAQAGGYYEQYF
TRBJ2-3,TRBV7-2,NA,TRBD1,TGTGCCAGCAGCCCCTCGGACAGGGGCACAGATACGCAGTATTTT,CASSPSDRGTDTQYF
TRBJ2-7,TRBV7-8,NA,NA,TGTGCCAGCAGCCTGGAGGGGTTTAGCTCCTACGAGCAGTACTTC,CASSLEGFSSYEQYF
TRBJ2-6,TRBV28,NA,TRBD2,TGTGCCAGCAGTAGCGGGGGGGCGGCCGGGGCCAACGTCCTGACTTTC,CASSSGGAAGANVLTF
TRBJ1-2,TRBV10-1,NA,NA,TGCGCCAGCAGGGCAGGTACAAACTATGGCTACACCTTC,CASRAGTNYGYTF
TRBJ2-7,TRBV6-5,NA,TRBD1,TGTGCCAGCAGTTACCGAGGACAGGGTTCCTACGAGCAGTACTTC,CASSYRGQGSYEQYF
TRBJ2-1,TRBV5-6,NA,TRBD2,TGTGCCAGCAGCTTTTTAGCGGGGACCTACAATGAGCAGTTCTTC,CASSFLAGTYNEQFF
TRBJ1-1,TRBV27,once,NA,TGTGCCAGCTTCTACTCGGGAGTTTCAAGCGAAGCTTTCTTT,CASFYSGVSSEAFF
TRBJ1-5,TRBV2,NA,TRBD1,TGTGCCAGCAGTGAACGGACAGGGGAACTGTGGCCCCAGCATTTT,CASSERTGELWPQHF
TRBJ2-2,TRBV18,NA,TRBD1,TGTGCCAGCTCAACACAGGGGCCGAACACCGGGGAGCTGTTTTTT,CASSTQGPNTGELFF
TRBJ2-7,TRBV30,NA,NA,TGTGCCTGGACAGATTCCTACGAGCAGTACTTC,CAWTDSYEQYF
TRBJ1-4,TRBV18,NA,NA,TGTGCCAGCTCGACGACAGCAACTAATGAAAAACTGTTTTTT,CASSTTATNEKLFF
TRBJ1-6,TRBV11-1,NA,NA,TGTGCCAGCAGAATAGGCGGTTCACCCCTCCACTTT,CASRIGGSPLHF
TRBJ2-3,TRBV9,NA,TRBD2,TGTGCCAGCAGCGTGTGGTATACTAGCGGGGAAAAAGATACGCAGTATTTT,CASSVWYTSGEKDTQYF
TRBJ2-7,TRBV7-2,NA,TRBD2,TGTGCCAGCAGCTTAGGAGGGACTAGCGGGTACGAGCAGTACTTC,CASSLGGTSGYEQYF
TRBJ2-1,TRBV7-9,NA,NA,TGTGCCAGCAGCTTAGCCTTCGGACTTTTACCTGAGCAGTTCTTC,CASSLAFGLLPEQFF
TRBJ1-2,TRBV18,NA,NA,TGTGCCAGCTCACCACGAACGGGGAACTATGGCTACACCTTC,CASSPRTGNYGYTF